A selection of T cell receptor beta chains follows, all from one sample in a study of shared clonotypes between healthy human individuals. The method was immunoSEQ multiplex PCR; TCRdb's version includes in-frame clones alone and lacks a portion of them. The table records roughly 1,000,000 clones, about 80% of them present only once. Material for sequencing was memory CD4+ T cells from PBMCs. Every receptor here comes from a man younger than 35 in good health. Some clones in this sample may be carry-over from other donors' samples. CDR3s include the opening cysteine and the closing phenylalanine or tryptophan. D genes are given only for firm matches. Size values are once, few and many counts, or a class for expanded clones, and some rows have none.

>TRBJ2-4|TRBD1|.|TRBV28
CASSSGQGVIQYF
TGTGCCAGCAGCTCCGGACAGGGGGTTATTCAGTACTTC
>TRBJ2-3|TRBD2|.|TRBV5-8
CASSGTSWRGTQYF
TGTGCCAGCAGCGGGACTAGCTGGAGGGGTACGCAGTATTTT
>TRBJ1-4|.|few|TRBV5-4
CASSPGQHNEKLFF
TGTGCCAGCAGCCCCGGACAGCACAATGAAAAACTGTTTTTT
>TRBJ1-1|.|.|TRBV5-1
CASSLAVTVNTEAFF
TGCGCCAGCAGCTTGGCTGTGACGGTGAACACTGAAGCTTTCTTT
>TRBJ2-1|TRBD2|.|TRBV10-3
CAISGASGYNEQFF
TGTGCCATCAGTGGGGCTAGCGGCTACAATGAGCAGTTCTTC
>TRBJ1-2|TRBD1|.|TRBV29-1
CSVEANRGLYYGYTF
TGCAGCGTTGAAGCCAACAGGGGGCTATACTATGGCTACACCTTC
>TRBJ1-3|.|.|TRBV11-3
CASSLHGGSGNTIYF
TGTGCCAGCAGCCTTCATGGGGGCTCTGGAAACACCATATATTTT
>TRBJ2-5|.|.|TRBV20-1
CSATRQETQYF
TGCAGTGCCACCAGGCAAGAGACCCAGTACTTC
>TRBJ1-1|TRBD1|few|TRBV19
CASSTLTTGGGEAFF
TGTGCCAGTAGTACCCTCACGACAGGGGGGGGTGAAGCTTTCTTT
>TRBJ2-5|TRBD1|.|TRBV6-1
CASAHGTDQETQYF
TGTGCCAGCGCCCACGGGACAGATCAAGAGACCCAGTACTTC
>TRBJ1-1|.|few|TRBV7-9
CASSPRTGVRANTEAFF
TGTGCCAGCAGCCCTCGAACAGGCGTCCGAGCTAACACTGAAGCTTTCTTT
>TRBJ1-1|.|.|TRBV6-5
CASSYVLTAANTEAFF
TGTGCCAGCAGTTACGTTTTAACGGCGGCGAACACTGAAGCTTTCTTT
>TRBJ1-4|TRBD1|.|TRBV6-1
CASRGQGTNEKLFF
TGTGCCAGCAGGGGACAGGGGACTAATGAAAAACTGTTTTTT
>TRBJ2-1|.|.|TRBV7-8
CASSLVYSGGRFNEQFF
TGTGCCAGCAGCTTAGTATATTCTGGAGGGAGGTTCAATGAGCAGTTCTTC
>TRBJ2-2|.|.|TRBV27
CASGRRDGAGELFF
TGTGCCAGCGGTCGGAGAGATGGGGCCGGGGAGCTGTTTTTT
>TRBJ2-1|TRBD2|.|TRBV7-6
CASSSTQGAGGREQFF
TGTGCCAGCAGCTCAACCCAAGGGGCGGGAGGTCGTGAGCAGTTCTTC
>TRBJ1-3|.|.|TRBV30
CAWSYGGSSGNTIYF
TGTGCCTGGAGTTACGGGGGAAGCTCTGGAAACACCATATATTTT
>TRBJ2-3|.|once|TRBV7-9
CASSLITSGRRTDTQYF
TGTGCCAGCAGCTTAATTACAAGCGGACGCCGCACAGATACGCAGTATTTT
>TRBJ1-5|TRBD1|.|TRBV6-5
CASSYSRPGGLPQHF
TGTGCCAGCAGTTACTCCCGGCCAGGGGGTCTGCCCCAGCATTTT
>TRBJ2-3|.|.|TRBV5-1
CASSLFGTDTQYF
TGCGCCAGCAGCTTGTTCGGAACAGATACGCAGTATTTT
>TRBJ1-5|.|.|TRBV28
CASRGSQASNQPQHF
TGTGCCAGCAGGGGGAGCCAGGCGAGCAATCAGCCCCAGCATTTT
>TRBJ2-1|.|.|TRBV27
CASSDLRPYNEQFF
TGTGCCAGCAGCGATTTAAGGCCCTACAATGAGCAGTTCTTC
>TRBJ1-5|.|.|TRBV5-6
CASSLDGRNQPQHF
TGTGCCAGCAGCTTGGACGGGAGGAATCAGCCCCAGCATTTT
>TRBJ1-2|TRBD1|.|TRBV5-1
CASSFPDRVDSGYTF
TGCGCCAGCAGCTTCCCGGACAGGGTCGATAGCGGCTACACCTTC